The 20 T cell receptor beta chains below come from one sample, sequenced in a study of CD8+ T cells in alopecia areata. Treatment: oral pan-JAK inhibitor, 5-10 mg twice daily. RNA was extracted and reverse transcribed into cDNA as the sequencing template. Generated by immunoSEQ multiplex PCR, the TCRdb table keeps only in-frame clones and is missing some. The data hold 95,000 to 150,000 clones, with 50% to 55% observed a single time. Specimen: CD4+ T cells sorted from blood, collected at week 4, from a patient treated with tofacitinib. These receptors all stem from a human donor with alopecia areata.

DNA of the CDR3: TGTGCCAGCAGCTTGGTCCCACAAGAGACCCAGTACTTC. It yields the protein CASSLVPQETQYF. The gene calls are TRBV5-4 and TRBJ2-5; no clear D. Trimming shortened V by 0 bases and J by 2 bases, and 5 bases separated the two germline ends. The CDR3 runs 13 residues. CDR1 is SGHNT and CDR2 is YYREEE in the germline V gene (reference sequence).

The CDR3 spells CASSYRLRGGDTQYF. CDR3 sequence (DNA): TGTGCCAGCAGCTACCGACTGCGGGGAGGAGATACGCAGTATTTT. The V call is TRBV6-1, the J call TRBJ2-3; D may be TRBD2 (6 bases). V was pared by 6 bases and J by 5 bases, with 18 bases between. The germline V gene encodes CDR1 MNHNS and CDR2 SASEGT. The CDR3 is 15 amino acids.

This clone was seen many times. The chain has TRBV7-2 and TRBJ1-6; D is unresolved. This CDR3 has 16 amino acids. The germline gives CDR1 SGHTA, CDR2 FQGNSA. The V end lost 5 bases, the J end lost 7 bases, and 18 bases lay between the germline ends. The CDR3 loop is CASSPSGPPGNSPLHF. The DNA of the CDR3 is TGTGCCAGCAGCCCAAGCGGGCCACCTGGGAATTCACCCCTCCACTTT.

This chain uses TRBV27 with TRBJ2-3; 9 nucleotides align to TRBD2. The CDR3 is 13 amino acids. Looked up from germline, CDR1 is MNHEY and CDR2 is SMNVEV (reference sequence). V gave up 11 bases and J gave up 2 bases; unmatched junction bases: 5. This CDR3 is CASSSGNTDTQYF. CDR3 DNA: TGTGCCTCGTCTAGCGGGAACACAGATACGCAGTATTTT.

V and J are TRBV20-1 and TRBJ2-1; D is perhaps TRBD1 (5 bases). V was trimmed by 5 bases and J by 7 bases, leaving 9 bases between them. The V gene's germline CDR1 is DFQATT and CDR2 SNEGSKA (reference sequence). This CDR3 has 11 amino acids. CDR3 bases: TGCAGTGCTCCCAAGGGGAATGAGCAGTTCTTC. This encodes CSAPKGNEQFF.

J is TRBJ1-1 and V is TRBV29-1; D uncertain. Trimming shortened V by 4 bases and J by 4 bases, and 4 bases separated the two germline ends. Germline assignment: CDR1 SQVTM and CDR2 ANQGSEA. This CDR3 has 10 residues. Here the CDR3 reads CSVVFTEAFF. The CDR3 DNA reads as TGCAGCGTTGTTTTCACTGAAGCTTTCTTT.

A few counts support this clone. The chain employs TRBV7-9 and TRBJ2-1; 13 nucleotides agree with TRBD2. The CDR3 sequence is 17 residues long. The germline V gene has CDR1 SEHNR and CDR2 FQNEAQ (reference sequence). Germline trimming cut 1 base from V and 7 bases from J; bases unmatched to any gene: 7. The chain's CDR3 is CASSLVGLAGFRNEQFF. The CDR3 coding sequence is TGTGCCAGCAGCTTAGTGGGACTAGCGGGATTCAGAAATGAGCAGTTCTTC.

The rearrangement links TRBV5-1 to TRBJ1-2; 8 bases are shared with TRBD1. V gave up 5 bases and J gave up 0 bases; unmatched junction bases: 6. Germline values: CDR1 SGHRS, CDR2 YFSETQ. The CDR3 length is 15 residues. The CDR3 nucleotides read TGCGCCAGCAGGATGACAGGGGCAACTAACTATGGCTACACCTTC. Translated: CASRMTGATNYGYTF.

Only one count was recorded for this clone. The V call is TRBV18, the J call TRBJ1-1; TRBD1 matches at 8 bases. CDR3 length equals 14 residues. V shed 3 bases and J 11 bases; nucleotides not matched to a gene: 11. CDR1 and CDR2 from the germline V gene are KGHSH and LQKENI. The DNA for the CDR3 is TGTGCCAGCTCACCCGGGACAGGTCTCACTCGGGCTTTCTTT. This sequence encodes CASSPGTGLTRAFF.

J is TRBJ2-6 and V is TRBV5-6, with 8 nucleotides matching TRBD1. The V gene end was trimmed by 1 base and the J gene end by 0 bases; junction bases not matched to a gene: 9. The CDR3 is 19 amino acids. The germline V gene encodes CDR1 SGHDT and CDR2 YYEEEE. The CDR3 sequence: CASSLWYGDRHSGANVLTF. The CDR3, as DNA: TGTGCCAGCAGCTTGTGGTATGGGGACAGGCACTCTGGGGCCAACGTCCTGACTTTC.

This clone showed up just a few times. V usage is TRBV29-1 and J usage is TRBJ2-1; D is unresolved. The germline V gene encodes CDR1 SQVTM and CDR2 ANQGSEA. The CDR3 totals 16 residues. V was trimmed by 7 bases and J by 1 base, leaving 20 bases between them. This CDR3 is CSAKSQEGQSYNEQFF. CDR3 nucleotides: TGCAGCGCGAAGAGCCAGGAAGGGCAGTCCTACAATGAGCAGTTCTTC.

This chain uses TRBV28 with TRBJ2-2, with 9 bases fitting TRBD1. With 8 bases clipped from V and 7 bases from J, the junction kept 8 bases outside the gene matches. The CDR3 is 14 residues long. Germline CDR1 reads MDHEN; CDR2 reads SYDVKM. CDR3 sequence: CASRHRGHDGELFF. The CDR3 coding sequence is TGTGCCAGCCGCCACAGGGGGCATGACGGGGAGCTGTTTTTT.

This chain uses TRBV30 with TRBJ2-3; 8 bases are a match to TRBD1. Germline loops: CDR1 GTSNPN, CDR2 SVGIG (reference sequence). The trim removed 5 bases at V and 5 bases at J, leaving 6 bases unmatched. The CDR3 covers 13 residues. CDR3 sequence (DNA): TGTGCCTGGGCAGGGGGCCGCGGAGATACGCAGTATTTT. This encodes CAWAGGRGDTQYF.

The chain joins TRBV30 to TRBJ2-1, with TRBD2 identical over 13 bases. The CDR3 loop spans 14 amino acids. V was pared by 0 bases and J by 12 bases, with 5 bases of the junction left unmatched. From germline, CDR1 is GTSNPN and CDR2 SVGIG (reference sequence). CDR3 amino acids: CAWSVTSGRDRQFF. The CDR3 nucleotides are TGTGCCTGGAGTGTCACTAGCGGGAGGGATCGGCAGTTCTTC.

There are a few counts of this clone. The rearrangement links TRBV5-6 to TRBJ1-1, with TRBD1 as a possible D gene (5 bases). From germline, CDR1 is SGHDT and CDR2 YYEEEE. CDR3 length: 13 amino acids. Trimming took 0 bases from V and 10 from J, leaving 13 bases between them. The CDR3 region has the DNA TGTGCCAGCAGCTTGGCCCGGGCAGGGCTAGCTTTCTTT. This codes for CASSLARAGLAFF. Full variable domain (missing parts from reference TRBV5-6 and TRBJ1-1): DAGVTQSPTHLIKTRGQQVTLRCSPKSGHDTVSWYQQALGQGPQFIFQYYEEEERQRGNFPDRFSGHQFPNYSSELNVNALLLGDSALYLCASSLARAGLAFFGQGTRLTVV.

The chain carries TRBV18 and TRBJ1-2; 7 bases are a match to TRBD1. Germline CDR1 and CDR2: KGHSH and LQKENI. V lost 8 bases to trimming and J lost 1 base; unmatched junction nucleotides: 4. The length of the CDR3 is 13 residues. In DNA, the CDR3 is TGTGCCAGCCGAGGACAGGATAACTATGGCTACACCTTC. Its translation is CASRGQDNYGYTF.

The chain is built from TRBV30 and TRBJ1-1; 7 bases line up with TRBD1. Germline V lookup: CDR1 GTSNPN, CDR2 SVGIG (reference sequence). Trimming removed 4 bases from V and 5 bases from J; junction bases left unmatched: 4. The CDR3 loop spans 12 amino acids. CDR3 nucleotide sequence: TGTGCCTGGAAGGGGGCTGGGACTGAAGCTTTCTTT. It is translated as CAWKGAGTEAFF.

The chain links TRBV30 to TRBJ1-5, with unresolved D. Germline assignment: CDR1 GTSNPN and CDR2 SVGIG (reference sequence). Trimming took 1 base from V and 6 from J, leaving 7 bases between them. The CDR3 loop spans 12 amino acids. As DNA, the CDR3 is TGTGCCTGGAGTGCGGGCGGTCAGCCCCAGCATTTT. Residues: CAWSAGGQPQHF.

DNA of the CDR3: TGTGCCACCAGCAGAGTCTTGGGATTGAACACTGAAGCTTTCTTT. Encoded protein: CATSRVLGLNTEAFF. V and J are TRBV15 and TRBJ1-1; D is uncertain. V was clipped by 1 base and J by 0 bases, with 9 bases between them. CDR1 and CDR2 (germline): LNHNV, YYDKDF (reference sequence). The CDR3 has 15 residues.

A few counts support this clone. This sequence joins TRBV11-2 and TRBJ1-4; D is undetermined. CDR3 size: 15 residues. Germline values: CDR1 SGHAT, CDR2 FQNNGV. Between the trimmed V and J ends, which lost 2 bases and 3 bases, there was a span of 10 bases. This CDR3 is CASSLWGSANEKLFF. In DNA form, the CDR3 reads TGTGCCAGCAGCTTATGGGGTTCCGCTAATGAAAAACTGTTTTTT.